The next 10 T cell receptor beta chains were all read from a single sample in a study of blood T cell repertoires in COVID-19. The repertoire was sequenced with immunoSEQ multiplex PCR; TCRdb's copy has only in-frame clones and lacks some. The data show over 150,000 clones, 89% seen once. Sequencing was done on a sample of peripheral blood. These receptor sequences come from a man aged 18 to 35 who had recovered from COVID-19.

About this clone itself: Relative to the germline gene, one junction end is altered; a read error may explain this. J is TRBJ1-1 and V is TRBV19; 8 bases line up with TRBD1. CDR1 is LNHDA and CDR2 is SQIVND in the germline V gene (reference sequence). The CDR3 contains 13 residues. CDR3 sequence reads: CASSIQGAGETFF. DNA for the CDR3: TGTGCCAGTAGTATCCAGGGGGCAGGTGAAACTTTCTTT.

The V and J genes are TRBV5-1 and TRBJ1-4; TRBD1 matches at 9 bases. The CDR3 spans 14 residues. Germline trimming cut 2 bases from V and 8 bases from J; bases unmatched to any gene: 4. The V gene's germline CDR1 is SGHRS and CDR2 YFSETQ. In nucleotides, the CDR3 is TGCGCCAGCAGCTTCACGGGGACAGGGGAAAAACTGTTTTTT. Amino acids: CASSFTGTGEKLFF.

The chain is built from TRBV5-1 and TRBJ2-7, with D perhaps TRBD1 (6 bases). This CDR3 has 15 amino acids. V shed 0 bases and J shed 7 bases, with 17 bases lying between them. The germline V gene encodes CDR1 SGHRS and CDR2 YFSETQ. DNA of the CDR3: TGCGCCAGCAGCTTGGAGTCAGGGGCCTGGGGAGAGCAGTACTTC. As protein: CASSLESGAWGEQYF. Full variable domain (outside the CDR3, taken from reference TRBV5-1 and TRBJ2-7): KAGVTQTPRYLIKTRGQQVTLSCSPISGHRSVSWYQQTPGQGLQFLFEYFSETQRNKGNFPGRFSGRQFSNSRSEMNVSTLELGDSALYLCASSLESGAWGEQYFGPGTRLTVT.

CDR3 loop: CASSGQGLSNQPQHF. CDR3 DNA sequence: TGTGCCAGCAGTGGACAGGGACTTAGCAATCAGCCCCAGCATTTT. The chain links TRBV6-6 to TRBJ1-5, with 8 bases that match TRBD1. This CDR3 comprises 15 residues. V lost 5 bases and J lost 0; bases outside the gene matches: 3. Germline V gene lookup returns CDR1 MNHNY and CDR2 SVGAGI (reference sequence).

The DNA for the CDR3 is TGTGCCAGCAGCCCCCCTTATGACAGAGAAGCTTTCTTT. Its protein is CASSPPYDREAFF. This rearrangement joins TRBV5-6 to TRBJ1-1; D is perhaps TRBD1 (5 bases). Germline V gives CDR1 SGHDT, CDR2 YYEEEE. V was trimmed by 4 bases and J by 8 bases, leaving 15 bases between them. This CDR3 is built from 13 residues.

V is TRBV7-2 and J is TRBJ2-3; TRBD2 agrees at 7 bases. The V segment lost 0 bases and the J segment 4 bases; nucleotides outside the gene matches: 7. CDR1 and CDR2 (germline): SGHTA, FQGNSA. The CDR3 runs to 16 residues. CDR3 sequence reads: CASSLATAGRADTQYF. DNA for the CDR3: TGTGCCAGCAGCTTAGCGACAGCGGGACGGGCAGATACGCAGTATTTT.

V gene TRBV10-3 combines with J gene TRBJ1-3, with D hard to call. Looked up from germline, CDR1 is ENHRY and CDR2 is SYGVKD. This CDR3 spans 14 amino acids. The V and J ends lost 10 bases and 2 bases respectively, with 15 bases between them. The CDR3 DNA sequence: TGTGCCACCAACGAGGGAGCTGCTGGAAACACCATATATTTT. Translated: CATNEGAAGNTIYF.

CDR3 amino acids: CASQPPGYEQYF. DNA of the CDR3: TGTGCCAGCCAGCCACCGGGCTACGAGCAGTACTTC. V gene TRBV28 combines with J gene TRBJ2-7; D is unclear. Trimming removed 8 bases at V and 3 bases at J, with 11 bases between. Looked up from germline, CDR1 is MDHEN and CDR2 is SYDVKM. This CDR3 spans 12 amino acids.

This CDR3 is CASSLASGSLFLYEQYF. The CDR3 nucleotides read TGCGCCAGCAGCTTGGCTAGCGGGAGTCTCTTCTTATACGAGCAGTACTTC. The V call is TRBV5-1, the J call TRBJ2-7, with TRBD2 matching 10 bases. After removal of 0 bases from V and 4 bases from J, the junction contained 10 bases not matched to a gene. This CDR3 has 17 residues. Germline lookup yields CDR1 SGHRS and CDR2 YFSETQ.

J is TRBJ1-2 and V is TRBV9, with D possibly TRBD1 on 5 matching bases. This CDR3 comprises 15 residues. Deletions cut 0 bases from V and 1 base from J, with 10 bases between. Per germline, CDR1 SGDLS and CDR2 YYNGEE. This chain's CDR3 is CASSVGVDSNYGYTF. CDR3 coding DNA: TGTGCCAGCAGCGTAGGGGTCGACAGTAACTATGGCTACACCTTC.